This TCR beta chain emerged from a study of molecular identifiers for immune sequencing clone quantification. Notes on the study in general: The study found clones above 20 RNA copies held over 97% of effector molecules and under 1% in naive cells.

The CDR3 sequence is 15 residues long. The junction had 5 bases not matched to a gene; V was cut back by 3 bases and J by 4 bases. The V gene's germline CDR1 is SGDLS and CDR2 YYNGEE. With RNA at 10%, 30% or 50%, naive CD8 libraries came from approximately 22,000 to 940,000 sorted cells. Libraries of bulk TCR were made by previously described methods (with listed TCR primers). MiXCR, applied by TCRdb to the PCR reads, yields one record per CDR3 protein. The table has about 40,000 distinct CDR3 sequences, approximately 24% seen once; the top ten hold 0.85% to 1%. With respect to this clonotype: Its matching antigen is unknown.

The TCR originated in a human donor in good health. Some libraries in this study had Jurkat cell RNA spiked in. The rearrangement links TRBV9 to TRBJ2-3, with 10 bases identical to TRBD2. The sample was naive CD8+ T cells from blood, with Jurkat cell RNA spiked in. Subset given: FACS-sorted CD8+CD4-CCR7+CD45RA+ naive T cells. CDR3 protein: CASSGSGRAADTQYF. The CDR3 DNA reads TGTGCCAGCAGCGGAAGCGGGAGGGCCGCAGATACGCAGTATTTT.